This TCR beta chain was recovered during a study of T cell changes during pregnancy in multiple sclerosis. Generated by immunoSEQ multiplex PCR, the TCRdb table keeps only in-frame clones and is missing some. The table records around 60,000 clones, 95% to 97% of them present only once. CDR1 SNHLY and CDR2 FYNNEI come from the germline V gene. The V and J ends lost 5 bases and 0 bases respectively, with 19 bases between them. There are 17 residues in the CDR3. The sequencing here drew on CD8+ T cells from peripheral blood mononuclear cells, taken after pregnancy. This sequence joins TRBV2 and TRBJ2-5; D is possibly TRBD1 (6 bases). This sequence was found in a female donor with multiple sclerosis, enrolled in a pregnancy study. The CDR3 sequence is CASSKGRQAPYQETQYF. DNA for the CDR3: TGTGCCAGCAGTAAAGGACGACAGGCCCCGTACCAAGAGACCCAGTACTTC.